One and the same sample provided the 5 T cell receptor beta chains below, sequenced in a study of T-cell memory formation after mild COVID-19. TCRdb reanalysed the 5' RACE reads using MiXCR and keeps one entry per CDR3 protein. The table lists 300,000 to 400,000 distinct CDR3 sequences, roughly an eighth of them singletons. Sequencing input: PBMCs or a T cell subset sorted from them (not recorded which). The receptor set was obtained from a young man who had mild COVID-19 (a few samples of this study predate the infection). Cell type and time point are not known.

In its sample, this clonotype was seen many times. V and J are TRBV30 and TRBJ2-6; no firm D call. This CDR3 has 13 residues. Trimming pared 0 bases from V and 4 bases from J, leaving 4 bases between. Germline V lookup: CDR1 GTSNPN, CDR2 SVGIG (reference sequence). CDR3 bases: TGTGCCTGGAGTGTTCAGGGGGCCAACGTCCTGACTTTC. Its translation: CAWSVQGANVLTF.

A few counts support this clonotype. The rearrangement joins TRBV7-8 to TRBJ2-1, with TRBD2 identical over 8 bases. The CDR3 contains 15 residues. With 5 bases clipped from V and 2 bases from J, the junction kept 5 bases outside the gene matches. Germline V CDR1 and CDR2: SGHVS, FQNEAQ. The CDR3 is CASSVERGTYNEQFF. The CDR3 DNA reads TGTGCCAGCAGCGTGGAGCGGGGGACCTACAATGAGCAGTTCTTC.

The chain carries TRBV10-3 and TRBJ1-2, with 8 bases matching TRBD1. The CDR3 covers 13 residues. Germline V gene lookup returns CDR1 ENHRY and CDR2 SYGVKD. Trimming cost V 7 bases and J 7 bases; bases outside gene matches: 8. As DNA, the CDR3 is TGTGCCATCACGGACAGGGCTGATGCTGGCTACACCTTC. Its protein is CAITDRADAGYTF.

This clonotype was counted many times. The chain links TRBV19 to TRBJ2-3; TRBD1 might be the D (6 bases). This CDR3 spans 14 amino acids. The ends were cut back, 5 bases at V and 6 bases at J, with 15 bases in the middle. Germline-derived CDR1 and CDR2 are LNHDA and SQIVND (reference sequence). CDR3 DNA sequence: TGTGCCAGTAGTTCAGACAGGCGGAGGGATACGCAGTATTTT. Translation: CASSSDRRRDTQYF.

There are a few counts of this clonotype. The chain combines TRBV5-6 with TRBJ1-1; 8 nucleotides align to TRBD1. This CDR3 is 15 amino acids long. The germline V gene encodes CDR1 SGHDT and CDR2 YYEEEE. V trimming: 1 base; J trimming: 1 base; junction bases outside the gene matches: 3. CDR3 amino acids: CASSLLGQENTEAFF. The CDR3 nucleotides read TGTGCCAGCAGCTTGTTGGGACAGGAGAACACTGAAGCTTTCTTT.